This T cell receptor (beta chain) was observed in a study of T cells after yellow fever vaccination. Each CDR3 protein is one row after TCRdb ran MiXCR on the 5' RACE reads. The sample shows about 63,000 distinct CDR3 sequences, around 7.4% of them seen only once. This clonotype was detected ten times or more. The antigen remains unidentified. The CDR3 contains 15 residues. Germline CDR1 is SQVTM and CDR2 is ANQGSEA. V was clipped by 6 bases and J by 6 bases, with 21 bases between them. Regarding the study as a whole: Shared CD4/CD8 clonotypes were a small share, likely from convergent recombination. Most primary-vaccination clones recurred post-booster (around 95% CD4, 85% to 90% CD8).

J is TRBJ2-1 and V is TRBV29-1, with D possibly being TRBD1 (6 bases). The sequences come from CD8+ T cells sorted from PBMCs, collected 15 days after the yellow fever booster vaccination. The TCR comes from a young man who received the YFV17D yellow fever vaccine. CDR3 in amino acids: CSVGVVLMGANEQFF. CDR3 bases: TGCAGCGTCGGGGTAGTCCTGATGGGGGCCAATGAGCAGTTCTTC.